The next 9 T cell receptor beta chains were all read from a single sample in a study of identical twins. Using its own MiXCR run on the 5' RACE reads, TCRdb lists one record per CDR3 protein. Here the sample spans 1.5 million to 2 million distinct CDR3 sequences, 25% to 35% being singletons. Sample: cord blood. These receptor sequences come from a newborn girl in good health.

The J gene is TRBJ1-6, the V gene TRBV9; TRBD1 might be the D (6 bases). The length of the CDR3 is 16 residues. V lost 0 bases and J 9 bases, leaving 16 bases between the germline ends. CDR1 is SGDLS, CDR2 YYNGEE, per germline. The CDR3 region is CASSVATGTLVSPLHF. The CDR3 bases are TGTGCCAGCAGCGTAGCTACAGGGACTCTCGTTTCACCCCTCCACTTT.

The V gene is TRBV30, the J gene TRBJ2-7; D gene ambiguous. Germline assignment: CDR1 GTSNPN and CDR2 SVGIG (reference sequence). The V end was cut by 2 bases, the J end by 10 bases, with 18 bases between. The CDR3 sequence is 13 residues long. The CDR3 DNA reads TGTGCCTGGAGTCCCCCGGCCGTGGGTCCCCAGTACTTC. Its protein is CAWSPPAVGPQYF.

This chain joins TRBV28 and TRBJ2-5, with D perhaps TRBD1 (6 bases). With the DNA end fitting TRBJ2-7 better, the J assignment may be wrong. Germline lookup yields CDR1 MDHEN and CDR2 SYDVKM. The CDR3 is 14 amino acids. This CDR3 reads CASSLYRAGYEQYF. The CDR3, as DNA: TGTGCCAGCAGTTTATACAGGGCTGGCTACGAGCAGTACTTC.

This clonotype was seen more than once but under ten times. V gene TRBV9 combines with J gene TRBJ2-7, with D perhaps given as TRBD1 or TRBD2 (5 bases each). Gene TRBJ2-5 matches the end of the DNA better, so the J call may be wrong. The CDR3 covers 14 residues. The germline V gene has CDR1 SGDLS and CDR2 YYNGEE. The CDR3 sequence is CASSVGGEQETQYF. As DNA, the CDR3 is TGTGCCAGCAGCGTAGGAGGGGAGCAAGAGACCCAGTACTTC.

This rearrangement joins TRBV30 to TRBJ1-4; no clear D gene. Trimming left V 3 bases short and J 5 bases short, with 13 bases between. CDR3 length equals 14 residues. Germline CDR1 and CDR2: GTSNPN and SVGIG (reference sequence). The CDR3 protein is CAWRALGENEKLFF. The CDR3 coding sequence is TGTGCCTGGAGAGCTCTCGGGGAGAATGAAAAACTGTTTTTT.

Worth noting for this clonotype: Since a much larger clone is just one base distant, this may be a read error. The DNA of the CDR3 is TGTGCCAGCAGCACCGACCGACCAGCGGGAATAGGAGAGCAGTACTTC. Encoded protein: CASSTDRPAGIGEQYF. V gene TRBV21-1 combines with J gene TRBJ2-7; the table's D call TRBD2 went unverified against the DNA. TRBV21-1 is deemed a pseudogene. The length of the CDR3 is 16 residues.

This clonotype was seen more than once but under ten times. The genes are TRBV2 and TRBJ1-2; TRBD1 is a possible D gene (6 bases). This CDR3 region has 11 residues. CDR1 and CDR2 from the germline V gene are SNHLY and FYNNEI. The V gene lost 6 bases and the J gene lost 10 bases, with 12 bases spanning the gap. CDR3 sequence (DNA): TGTGCCAGCAGCCCGGACAGTTACTACACCTTC. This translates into CASSPDSYYTF.

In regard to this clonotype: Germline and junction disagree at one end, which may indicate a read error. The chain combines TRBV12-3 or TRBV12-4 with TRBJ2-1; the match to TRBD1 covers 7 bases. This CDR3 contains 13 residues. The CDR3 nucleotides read TGTACCAGCAGTTCGACAGGGTACAATGAGCAGTTCTTC. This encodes CTSSSTGYNEQFF.

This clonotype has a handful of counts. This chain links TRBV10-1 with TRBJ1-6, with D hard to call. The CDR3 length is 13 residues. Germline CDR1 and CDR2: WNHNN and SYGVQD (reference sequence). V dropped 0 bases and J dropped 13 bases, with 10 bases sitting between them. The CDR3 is CASSESFSGPLHF. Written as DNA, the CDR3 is TGCGCCAGCAGTGAGTCCTTCTCGGGGCCCCTCCACTTT.